These 5 T cell receptor beta chains originate from one sample sequenced in a study of blood T cell repertoires in COVID-19. Repertoires were generated with immunoSEQ multiplex PCR, while TCRdb's copy carries only in-frame clones and drops some. The sample lists around 170,000 clones; roughly 84% were seen once. The source material was peripheral blood. The receptors derive from a man between 18 and 29 years old with active or convalescent COVID-19.

The V call is TRBV7-9, the J call TRBJ1-1; D call uncertain. Deletions cut 2 bases from V and 4 bases from J, with 11 bases between. The CDR3 has 14 amino acids. CDR1 and CDR2 from the germline V gene are SEHNR and FQNEAQ (reference sequence). In DNA form, the CDR3 reads TGTGCCAGCAGCTTAATGGCGGGTACCACTGAAGCTTTCTTT. It encodes CASSLMAGTTEAFF.

The gene calls are TRBV6-2 or TRBV6-3 and TRBJ2-6, with D possibly matching TRBD1 (5 bases). CDR1 and CDR2 from the germline V gene are MNHEY and SVGEGT. CDR3 length: 15 amino acids. Deletions cut 2 bases from V and 1 base from J, with 6 bases between. This CDR3 reads CASSYAGSGANVLTF. The CDR3 DNA is TGTGCCAGCAGTTACGCAGGGTCTGGGGCCAACGTCCTGACTTTC.

This clone showed up just once. The rearrangement joins TRBV6-2 or TRBV6-3 to TRBJ2-5; 9 bases are shared with TRBD1. The V segment lost 4 bases and the J segment 2 bases; nucleotides outside the gene matches: 2. Looked up from germline, CDR1 is MNHEY and CDR2 is SVGEGT. CDR3 length equals 14 residues. The CDR3 sequence: CASSLQGAQETQYF. The CDR3 nucleotides read TGTGCCAGCAGTTTACAGGGGGCTCAAGAGACCCAGTACTTC.

The CDR3 coding sequence is TGTGCCAGCAGGGTTGGCGGGGGTGGAGAGACCCAGTACTTC. Its translation: CASRVGGGGETQYF. The V call is TRBV25-1, the J call TRBJ2-5; 7 bases match TRBD2. J was trimmed by 4 bases and V by 6 bases; bases with no gene match: 8. The CDR3 extends over 14 amino acids. Germline V CDR1 and CDR2: MGHDK, SYGVNS.

This sequence joins TRBV3-1 (or the pseudogene TRBV3-2) and TRBJ1-1, with 9 positions matching TRBD1. The germline CDR1 and CDR2 sequences are LGHDT and YNNKEL (reference sequence). The CDR3 is 16 amino acids. V lost 2 bases to trimming and J lost 5 bases; unmatched junction nucleotides: 9. The CDR3 bases are TGTGCCAGCAGCCAACCTCCACAGGGGGCGCAGACTGAAGCTTTCTTT. Its translation: CASSQPPQGAQTEAFF.